The 9 T cell receptor beta chains given below trace back to one sample, sequenced in a study of T cells and Merkel cell carcinoma outcomes. The assay was immunoSEQ multiplex PCR, and TCRdb's table has in-frame clones only and misses some. Of roughly 6,500 clones in the sample, 90% are singletons; the top ten hold 2.8%. The specimen sequenced was tumor tissue from Merkel cell carcinoma. These receptor sequences come from a human donor with Merkel cell carcinoma.

The chain recombines TRBV5-4 with TRBJ1-2; 8 bases agree with TRBD1. The V gene end was trimmed by 5 bases and the J gene end by 6 bases; junction bases not matched to a gene: 9. Germline CDR1 is SGHNT and CDR2 is YYREEE (reference sequence). The CDR3 is 14 residues long. The CDR3 region has the DNA TGTGCCAGCAGAGCCGACAGGGGAAAGCATGGCTACACCTTC. Its translation is CASRADRGKHGYTF.

The chain uses TRBV19 and TRBJ2-4; no definite D call. Trimming cost V 5 bases and J 1 base, with 12 bases left between them. The CDR3 loop spans 15 amino acids. CDR1 is LNHDA, CDR2 SQIVND, per germline (reference sequence). The CDR3 loop reads CASSFGSGAKNIQYF. As DNA, the CDR3 is TGTGCCAGTAGTTTTGGGTCTGGGGCCAAAAACATTCAGTACTTC. The full variable domain, completed using reference TRBV19 and TRBJ2-4, is DGGITQSPKYLFRKEGQNVTLSCEQNLNHDAMYWYRQDPGQGLRLIYYSQIVNDFQKGDIAEGYSVSREKKESFPLTVTSAQKNPTAFYLCASSFGSGAKNIQYFGAGTRLSVL.

The chain is built from TRBV5-8 and TRBJ1-1, with a possible D match to TRBD1 (6 bases). This CDR3 is 15 amino acids long. Trimming stripped 3 bases from V and 2 bases from J, with 14 bases between. CDR1 and CDR2 from the germline V gene are SGHTS and YDEGEE. CDR3 nucleotides: TGTGCCAGCAGCTGGCAGGGGAGCCTTAACACTGAAGCTTTCTTT. It yields the protein CASSWQGSLNTEAFF.

The CDR3 DNA sequence: TGCGCCAGCAGTACGGGACTCCGGACAGATACGCAGTATTTT. It translates to CASSTGLRTDTQYF. The gene calls are TRBV10-2 and TRBJ2-3, with a possible D match to TRBD2 (6 bases). CDR3 length equals 14 residues. V was shortened by 5 bases and J by 3 bases, with 12 bases between the two germline ends. Germline CDR1 WSHSY, CDR2 SAAADI.

The chain is built from TRBV6-1 and TRBJ2-3; TRBD1 aligns across 7 bases. The CDR3 runs 15 residues. Unmatched junction bases numbered 8, after V lost 6 bases and J lost 2 bases. CDR1 is MNHNS and CDR2 is SASEGT in the germline V gene. CDR3 nucleotides: TGTGCCAGCAGGGCCCAGGGACAGCACACAGATACGCAGTATTTT. Protein: CASRAQGQHTDTQYF.

The CDR3 DNA reads TGTGCCAGTGCTACAGGGACTAGCACAGATACGCAGTATTTT. Its translation: CASATGTSTDTQYF. V and J are TRBV19 and TRBJ2-3; D is possibly TRBD1 or TRBD2 (6 bases each). The CDR3 sequence is 14 residues long. Germline V gene lookup returns CDR1 LNHDA and CDR2 SQIVND (reference sequence). V lost 8 bases and J 0 bases, leaving 12 bases between the germline ends.

The V and J genes are TRBV11-3 and TRBJ2-2, with D unresolved. CDR3 length equals 14 residues. Trimming left V 0 bases short and J 5 bases short, with 7 bases between. Per germline, CDR1 SGHNT and CDR2 YENEEA. Here the CDR3 reads CASSLDHPTGELFF. The CDR3 bases are TGTGCCAGCAGCTTAGACCACCCAACCGGGGAGCTGTTTTTT.

The chain recombines TRBV21-1 with TRBJ2-7; TRBD2 is taken as the D call from the table, unchecked against the DNA. TRBV21-1 is a known pseudogene. This CDR3 has 17 amino acids. The CDR3 nucleotides are TGTGCCAGCAGCTTCGGTACTAGCGGGGGGATCTCCTACGAGCAGTACGTC. Residues: CASSFGTSGGISYEQYV.

The chain carries TRBV15 and TRBJ2-7, with 9 bases matching TRBD1. The junction had 7 bases not matched to a gene; V was cut back by 0 bases and J by 7 bases. The CDR3 contains 15 residues. Per the germline V gene, CDR1 is LNHNV and CDR2 is YYDKDF (reference sequence). The CDR3: CATSRDGTGPFEQYV. The CDR3 nucleotides are TGTGCCACCAGCAGAGACGGGACAGGGCCCTTTGAGCAGTACGTC.